The source of this T cell receptor beta chain is a study of PD-1 blockade in classical Hodgkin lymphoma. Generated by immunoSEQ multiplex PCR, the TCRdb table keeps only in-frame clones and is missing some. The profile covers 45,000 to 60,000 clones, with roughly 80% appearing a single time and about 16% taken by the ten largest. Every patient had relapsed following autologous stem cell transplantation, and cohorts differed in brentuximab vedotin exposure. The source is a human donor with classical Hodgkin lymphoma. The sample in question was peripheral blood mononuclear cells (PBMCs), obtained at baseline.

DNA of the CDR3: TGCGCCAGCAGCTTGGAATCTAGCGGGAGGATGAGCGCCGGGGAGCTGTTTTTT. Its protein product is CASSLESSGRMSAGELFF. The chain recombines TRBV5-1 with TRBJ2-2, with TRBD2 matching 11 bases. The junction had 10 bases not matched to a gene; V was cut back by 0 bases and J by 6 bases. The CDR3 loop spans 18 amino acids. CDR1 and CDR2 (germline): SGHRS, YFSETQ.